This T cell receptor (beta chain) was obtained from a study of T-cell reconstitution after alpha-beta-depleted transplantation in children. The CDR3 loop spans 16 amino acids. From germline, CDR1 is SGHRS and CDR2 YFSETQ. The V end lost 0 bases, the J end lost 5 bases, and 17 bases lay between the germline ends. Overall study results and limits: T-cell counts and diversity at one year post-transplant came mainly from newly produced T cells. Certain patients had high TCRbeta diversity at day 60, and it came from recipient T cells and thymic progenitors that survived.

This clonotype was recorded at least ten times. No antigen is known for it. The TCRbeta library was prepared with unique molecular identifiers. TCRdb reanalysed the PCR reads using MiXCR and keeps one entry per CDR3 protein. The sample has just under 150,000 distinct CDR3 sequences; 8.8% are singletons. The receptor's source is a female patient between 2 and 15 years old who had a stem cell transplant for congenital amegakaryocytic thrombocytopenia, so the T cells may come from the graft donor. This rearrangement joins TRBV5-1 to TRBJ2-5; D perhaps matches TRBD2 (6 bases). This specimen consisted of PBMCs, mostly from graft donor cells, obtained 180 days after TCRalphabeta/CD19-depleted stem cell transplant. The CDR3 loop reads CASSLEPSVERETQYF. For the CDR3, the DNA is TGCGCCAGCAGCTTGGAGCCTAGCGTAGAGAGGGAGACCCAGTACTTC.